This T cell receptor (beta chain) originates from a study of CD8 T cells in ankylosing spondylitis. Regarding the study as a whole: A motif in TCR beta, a set of under ten highly homologous variants, appeared characteristic of ankylosing spondylitis blood.

This clonotype was recorded many times. Its antigen is undetermined. This CDR3 region has 13 residues. Looked up from germline, CDR1 is MDHEN and CDR2 is SYDVKM. J was trimmed by 8 bases and V by 5 bases; bases with no gene match: 5. TCRdb ran MiXCR on the 5' RACE reads and lists one entry per CDR3 protein. There are about 220,000 distinct CDR3 sequences in the sample; 7% to 8% occur only once, and 14% lies in the top ten. Material for sequencing was blood, either unsorted or a sorted T cell fraction (not recorded which). This chain joins TRBV28 and TRBJ1-5, with 8 bases aligning to TRBD1. The TCR originated in a male donor with ankylosing spondylitis. Here the CDR3 DNA reads TGTGCCAGCAGTCCATCGGACAGGGAGCCCCAGCATTTT. This gives the protein CASSPSDREPQHF.